The 10 T cell receptor beta chains in this list originate from one sample, sequenced in a study of a mutant IDH1 vaccine in newly diagnosed glioma. The method was immunoSEQ multiplex PCR; TCRdb's version includes in-frame clones alone and lacks a portion of them. The data contain some 51,000 clones, around 80% of them singletons. Time point noted: week 5, during vaccination. What each vaccine dose contained was 300 ug of mutant IDH1 20-mer peptide, accompanied by topical imiquimod. The antigens for these receptors are not known. The starting material was PBMCs, obtained from a glioma patient whose treatment included an IDH1 peptide vaccine. The receptors stem from a man aged 50-60 years with glioma.

This rearrangement joins TRBV19 to TRBJ2-3, with 9 bases aligning to TRBD1. Per the germline V gene, CDR1 is LNHDA and CDR2 is SQIVND (reference sequence). V gave up 9 bases and J gave up 0 bases; unmatched junction bases: 4. The CDR3 has 14 amino acids. The CDR3, as DNA: TGTGCCAGCCAACAGGGGGCTAGCACAGATACGCAGTATTTT. It is translated as CASQQGASTDTQYF.

This chain uses TRBV6-1 with TRBJ2-7, with D tentatively TRBD1 (6 bases). This CDR3 region has 14 residues. Between the trimmed V and J ends, which lost 4 bases and 4 bases, there was a span of 14 bases. Germline V gene data show CDR1 as MNHNS and CDR2 as SASEGT. CDR3 DNA: TGTGCCAGCAGTGGAGGCACAGGGTGGTACGAGCAGTACTTC. Translated: CASSGGTGWYEQYF.

This chain links TRBV6-1 with TRBJ1-2; D is unclear. CDR3 length equals 13 residues. V lost 6 bases and J lost 3, with 11 bases in between. The germline V gene has CDR1 MNHNS and CDR2 SASEGT. The CDR3 here is CASRGQQHYGYTF. The CDR3 region has the DNA TGTGCCAGCAGAGGTCAACAGCACTATGGCTACACCTTC.

The CDR3 region has the DNA TGTGCCAGCAGGTCCCCGGGACAGGCCCTCGAGCAGTACTTC. Translated: CASRSPGQALEQYF. The rearrangement uses TRBV6-5 and TRBJ2-7, with TRBD1 matching over 8 bases. V trimming: 6 bases; J trimming: 6 bases; junction bases outside the gene matches: 10. CDR1 MNHEY and CDR2 SVGAGI come from the germline V gene. CDR3 length: 14 residues.

V gene TRBV19 combines with J gene TRBJ1-2; 11 bases are a match to TRBD1. CDR3 length: 15 residues. V was clipped by 5 bases and J by 4 bases; unmatched bases: 6. Germline CDR1 and CDR2: LNHDA and SQIVND (reference sequence). In nucleotides, the CDR3 is TGTGCCAGTAGTTCCCCGGGACAGGGGGTCTATGGCTACACCTTC. Protein sequence: CASSSPGQGVYGYTF. The full variable domain, rest sourced from reference TRBV19 and TRBJ1-2, is DGGITQSPKYLFRKEGQNVTLSCEQNLNHDAMYWYRQDPGQGLRLIYYSQIVNDFQKGDIAEGYSVSREKKESFPLTVTSAQKNPTAFYLCASSSPGQGVYGYTFGSGTRLTVV.

V usage is TRBV5-1 and J usage is TRBJ2-7, with 8 bases that match TRBD2. Germline-derived CDR1 and CDR2 are SGHRS and YFSETQ. J was trimmed by 4 bases and V by 6 bases; bases with no gene match: 9. This CDR3 comprises 14 residues. CDR3 sequence reads: CASTVAAGAYEQYF. The CDR3 nucleotides are TGCGCCAGCACAGTTGCAGCGGGGGCGTACGAGCAGTACTTC.

The chain uses TRBV7-6 and TRBJ2-5; 7 nucleotides agree with TRBD1. Looked up from germline, CDR1 is SGHVS and CDR2 is FNYEAQ. The CDR3 has 15 amino acids. V lost 5 bases and J lost 5; bases outside the gene matches: 11. The CDR3 protein is CASSTSTGFPETQYF. The CDR3 DNA is TGTGCCAGCAGCACTTCGACAGGGTTCCCCGAGACCCAGTACTTC.

The chain has TRBV5-1 and TRBJ2-6; no definite D call. CDR1 and CDR2 from the germline V gene are SGHRS and YFSETQ. V lost 5 bases and J 0 bases, leaving 9 bases between the germline ends. The CDR3 consists of 15 residues. The CDR3, as DNA: TGCGCCAGCAGATCAGCTAGCTCTGGGGCCAACGTCCTGACTTTC. It specifies CASRSASSGANVLTF.

This chain links TRBV30 with TRBJ2-1, with D perhaps assigned TRBD1 or TRBD2 (5 bases each). The germline V gene has CDR1 GTSNPN and CDR2 SVGIG (reference sequence). Trimming stripped 5 bases from V and 6 bases from J, with 17 bases between. The CDR3 totals 14 residues. Written as DNA, the CDR3 is TGTGCCTGGTGGGGGAAGCAGCCGGTCAATGAGCAGTTCTTC. Its protein product is CAWWGKQPVNEQFF.

The chain joins TRBV6-1 to TRBJ1-3; D not certain. Germline-derived CDR1 and CDR2 are MNHNS and SASEGT. The V and J ends lost 4 bases and 0 bases respectively, with 7 bases between them. The CDR3 totals 14 residues. The CDR3 protein is CASSVGISGNTIYF. The CDR3 nucleotides are TGTGCCAGCAGTGTAGGTATCTCTGGAAACACCATATATTTT.